Only one count was recorded for the clone carrying this T cell receptor (beta chain). The data are from a study of technical replicates of blood from a handful of donors. TCRdb's copy holds only in-frame clones and misses some; the assay was immunoSEQ multiplex PCR. The table lists almost 70,000 clones, approximately 90% of them singletons. The source of this sequence is a human donor in good health. Some clones in this sample may be carry-over from other donors' samples. Sequenced input: PBMCs.

The CDR3 is CASSYDRYYEQYF. The CDR3 nucleotides are TGTGCCAGCAGTTACGACAGGTACTACGAGCAGTACTTC. J is TRBJ2-7 and V is TRBV6-5, with D tentatively TRBD1 (6 bases). The germline V and J ends were trimmed by 2 bases and 3 bases, with 8 bases remaining between them. The CDR3 loop spans 13 amino acids. The germline V gene encodes CDR1 MNHEY and CDR2 SVGAGI.